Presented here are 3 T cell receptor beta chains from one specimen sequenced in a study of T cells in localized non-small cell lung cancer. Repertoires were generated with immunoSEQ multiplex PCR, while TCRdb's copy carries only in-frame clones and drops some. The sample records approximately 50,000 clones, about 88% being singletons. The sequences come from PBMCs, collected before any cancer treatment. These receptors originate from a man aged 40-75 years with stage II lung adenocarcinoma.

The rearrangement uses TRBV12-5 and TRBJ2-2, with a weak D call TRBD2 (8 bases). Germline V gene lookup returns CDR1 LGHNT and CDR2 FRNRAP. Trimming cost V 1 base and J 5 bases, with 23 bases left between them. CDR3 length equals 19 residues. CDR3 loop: CASGLGRGLAGGETGELFF. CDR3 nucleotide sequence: TGTGCTAGTGGTTTGGGGAGGGGGCTAGCGGGTGGAGAGACCGGGGAGCTGTTTTTT.

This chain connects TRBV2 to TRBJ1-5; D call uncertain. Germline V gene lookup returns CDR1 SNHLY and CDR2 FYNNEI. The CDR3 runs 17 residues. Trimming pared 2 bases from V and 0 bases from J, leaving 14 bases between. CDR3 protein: CASSEKKGVDSNQPQHF. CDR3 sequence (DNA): TGTGCCAGCAGTGAAAAAAAGGGTGTGGATAGCAATCAGCCCCAGCATTTT. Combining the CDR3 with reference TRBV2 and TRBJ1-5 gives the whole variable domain EPEVTQTPSHQVTQMGQEVILRCVPISNHLYFYWYRQILGQKVEFLVSFYNNEISEKSEIFDDQFSVERPDGSNFTLKIRSTKLEDSAMYFCASSEKKGVDSNQPQHFGDGTRLSIL.

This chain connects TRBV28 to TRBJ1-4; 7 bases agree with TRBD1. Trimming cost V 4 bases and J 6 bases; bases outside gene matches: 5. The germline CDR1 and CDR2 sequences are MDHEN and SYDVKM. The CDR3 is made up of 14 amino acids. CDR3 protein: CASSSNRGDEKLFF. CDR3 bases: TGTGCCAGCAGTTCCAACAGGGGAGATGAAAAACTGTTTTTT.